This TCR beta chain emerged from a study of blood T cells in healthy people across ages. The study's findings and limits: Diversity of TCR beta per million T cells declined in a roughly linear way with age.

The authors ran a second PCR of about 7 to 12 cycles using a sample-barcoded 5' primer and a J-beta primer mix. A minimum of 2.5 million CDR3-containing paired-end reads was obtained for each sample. MiXCR, run by TCRdb on the 5' RACE reads, gives a single entry per CDR3 protein. Of some 710,000 distinct CDR3 sequences detected, roughly 46% appear once; the ten largest clones hold around 18%. The germline V gene has CDR1 SGHRS and CDR2 YFSETQ. The CDR3 is made up of 13 amino acids. V lost 0 bases and J 5 bases, leaving 7 bases between the germline ends. This clonotype was counted between two and nine times. Its antigen is still unknown.

This chain connects TRBV5-1 to TRBJ2-3, with D uncertain. The TCR sequence derives from a man older than 75 in good health. The sample comprised blood. CDR3 bases: TGCGCCAGCAGCTTGGGGATGAAAGATACGCAGTATTTT. This gives the protein CASSLGMKDTQYF.